This passage covers 26 T cell receptor beta chains from one sample sequenced in a study of early stage breast cancer tumors. Clones were sequenced by immunoSEQ multiplex PCR, and TCRdb holds only the in-frame ones, with some missing. The sample has about 31,000 clones, almost 75% seen once; the top ten hold 10%. Sequenced input: breast tumor tissue. The receptors originated from a person aged 25-39 years with breast cancer.

This clone was recorded a few times. The gene calls are TRBV30 and TRBJ1-1, with 11 bases lining up with TRBD1. CDR1 is GTSNPN and CDR2 is SVGIG in the germline V gene (reference sequence). This CDR3 has 20 amino acids. V shed 0 bases and J 6 bases; nucleotides not matched to a gene: 21. The CDR3 region has the DNA TGTGCCTGGAGTGTATGGACAGGGGGCTTTATTGGGATAGGATCGGCTGAAGCTTTCTTT. Translated: CAWSVWTGGFIGIGSAEAFF.

The chain links TRBV7-6 to TRBJ2-3, with 16 nucleotides matching TRBD2. The germline V gene encodes CDR1 SGHVS and CDR2 FNYEAQ. The CDR3 spans 17 residues. V lost 3 bases, J lost 1 base, and 1 base stayed unmatched. The CDR3 DNA follows: TGTGCCAGCAGCTTTGGGACTAGCGGGAGGGGCACAGATACGCAGTATTTT. It yields the protein CASSFGTSGRGTDTQYF.

The chain recombines TRBV12-5 with TRBJ2-2; TRBD1 matches 9 bases. Looked up from germline, CDR1 is LGHNT and CDR2 is FRNRAP. The CDR3 is made up of 18 amino acids. The V gene end was trimmed by 5 bases and the J gene end by 0 bases; junction bases not matched to a gene: 10. CDR3 bases: TGTGCTAGTGGTCCGTCCTGGGGACAGGGTACGAACACCGGGGAGCTGTTTTTT. It encodes CASGPSWGQGTNTGELFF.

The V and J genes are TRBV30 and TRBJ1-2; D is perhaps TRBD1 (5 bases). V lost 3 bases and J lost 4, with 12 bases in between. Per the germline V gene, CDR1 is GTSNPN and CDR2 is SVGIG (reference sequence). The CDR3 is made up of 13 amino acids. The DNA of the CDR3 is TGTGCCTGGAGGCCGGGGCATGCCTATGGCTACACCTTC. This gives the protein CAWRPGHAYGYTF.

This clone was counted a few times. In DNA, the CDR3 is TGTGCCAGCAGCTTATACAGGGGTGAGCAGTTCTTC. Translated: CASSLYRGEQFF. V is TRBV7-9 and J is TRBJ2-1, with TRBD1 identical over 7 bases. CDR1 is SEHNR and CDR2 is FQNEAQ in the germline V gene (reference sequence). The V segment lost 2 bases and the J segment 9 bases; nucleotides outside the gene matches: 1. The CDR3 runs to 12 residues.

The V call is TRBV5-1, the J call TRBJ1-6, with 7 bases matching TRBD1. J gave up 7 bases and V 6 bases, and 10 bases lay outside the gene matches. Germline CDR1 and CDR2: SGHRS and YFSETQ. This CDR3 is built from 15 residues. The CDR3, as DNA: TGCGCCAGCACCTATGGAGGGGGCCCGAATTCACCCCTCCACTTT. This translates into CASTYGGGPNSPLHF.

This clone is a singleton in its sample. The chain combines TRBV19 with TRBJ2-7, with 9 bases fitting TRBD2. This CDR3 contains 18 residues. Germline lookup yields CDR1 LNHDA and CDR2 SQIVND (reference sequence). J lost 7 bases, V lost 3 bases, and 19 bases had no gene match. The CDR3, as DNA: TGTGCCAGTAGTATCGAGGGCGGGAGGGTTCGCGTCGGGCATGAGCAGTACTTC. Its translation: CASSIEGGRVRVGHEQYF.

The CDR3 here is CASSPANTDTQYF. CDR3 DNA sequence: TGTGCCAGCTCACCAGCTAACACAGATACGCAGTATTTT. The genes are TRBV18 and TRBJ2-3, with D uncertain. Trimming left V 2 bases short and J 2 bases short, with 5 bases between. CDR1 and CDR2 (germline): KGHSH, LQKENI. The CDR3 spans 13 residues.

The table lists this clone with a few counts. The chain employs TRBV30 and TRBJ2-7; 7 bases align to TRBD1. The germline V gene has CDR1 GTSNPN and CDR2 SVGIG (reference sequence). Trimming took 3 bases from V and 5 from J; bases not matched to a gene: 4. The CDR3 consists of 12 residues. CDR3 nucleotide sequence: TGTGCCTGGAGGAGTCAGGGGGACGAGCAGTACTTC. Its translation: CAWRSQGDEQYF.

This chain connects TRBV11-3 to TRBJ2-2; D uncertain. Germline CDR1 and CDR2: SGHNT and YENEEA. Trimming cost V 5 bases and J 3 bases, with 16 bases left between them. The CDR3 runs to 16 residues. CDR3 bases: TGTGCCAGCAGCACACCCGGAAGGCAGCACACCGGGGAGCTGTTTTTT. Its translation is CASSTPGRQHTGELFF.

J is TRBJ2-7 and V is TRBV4-2, with 9 bases fitting TRBD2. Unmatched junction bases numbered 10, after V lost 1 base and J lost 9 bases. Germline CDR1 is LGHNA and CDR2 is YNFKEQ. The CDR3 length is 15 residues. The CDR3 sequence: CASSQGSAGGGAQYF. The CDR3 nucleotides are TGTGCCAGCAGCCAAGGGTCGGCGGGAGGGGGGGCGCAGTACTTC.

The genes are TRBV5-6 and TRBJ2-1; a possible D gene is TRBD1 (6 bases). Germline CDR1 and CDR2: SGHDT and YYEEEE. V was cut by 0 bases and J by 5 bases, with 18 bases left in between. The CDR3 spans 17 residues. The CDR3 protein is CASSLGQGFPSNNEQFF. The CDR3 nucleotides read TGTGCCAGCAGCTTGGGGCAGGGGTTCCCGTCGAACAATGAGCAGTTCTTC.

The rearrangement links TRBV27 to TRBJ1-2; 7 bases agree with TRBD1. CDR3 length equals 19 residues. After removal of 1 base from V and 2 bases from J, the junction contained 16 bases not matched to a gene. Looked up from germline, CDR1 is MNHEY and CDR2 is SMNVEV (reference sequence). The CDR3, as DNA: TGTGCCAGCAGTTTATTTTCGGGAGCAGGGGGGACTCCGAACTATGGCTACACCTTC. Amino acid sequence: CASSLFSGAGGTPNYGYTF.

This sequence joins TRBV6-6 and TRBJ1-5, with D uncertain. The V end lost 8 bases, the J end lost 6 bases, and 14 bases lay between the germline ends. CDR1 and CDR2 from the germline V gene are MNHNY and SVGAGI (reference sequence). CDR3 length: 13 amino acids. The CDR3 sequence: CASGEVRGQPQHF. CDR3 sequence (DNA): TGTGCCAGCGGAGAGGTTCGGGGTCAGCCCCAGCATTTT.

This chain connects TRBV4-3 to TRBJ2-2, with TRBD1 matching over 8 bases. J gave up 7 bases and V 0 bases, and 7 bases lay outside the gene matches. This CDR3 comprises 16 residues. Germline assignment: CDR1 LGHNA and CDR2 YSLEER. DNA for the CDR3: TGCGCCAGCAGCCAAGAGTTCACAGGGGGTGGCGGGGAGCTGTTTTTT. Its protein is CASSQEFTGGGGELFF.

This clone was picked up one time. The rearrangement uses TRBV30 and TRBJ1-1; D is ambiguous. The CDR3 spans 11 residues. CDR1 is GTSNPN, CDR2 SVGIG, per germline (reference sequence). Trimming took off 3 bases at V and 11 bases at J, with 13 bases between the two ends. The CDR3 DNA reads TGTGCCTGGAGGGGCAGCGGACGGGCTTTCTTT. It specifies CAWRGSGRAFF.

This clone was counted a few times. This rearrangement joins TRBV2 to TRBJ1-6; 7 positions match TRBD1. Germline V lookup: CDR1 SNHLY, CDR2 FYNNEI. The ends lost 7 bases at V and 8 bases at J; junction bases unmatched: 14. CDR3 length: 16 residues. CDR3 sequence reads: CASTPWEGAGDSPLHF. CDR3 DNA: TGTGCCAGCACTCCCTGGGAGGGGGCCGGAGATTCACCCCTCCACTTT.

The V and J genes are TRBV18 and TRBJ1-1; TRBD1 might be the D (6 bases). Per germline, CDR1 KGHSH and CDR2 LQKENI. The V gene lost 6 bases and the J gene lost 7 bases, with 15 bases spanning the gap. The length of the CDR3 is 13 residues. As DNA, the CDR3 is TGTGCCAGCTCGCCGCCAGGGGCTAATGAAGCTTTCTTT. Protein sequence: CASSPPGANEAFF.

This clone was detected once. The CDR3 loop reads CAYQGGGRTEAFF. In DNA, the CDR3 is TGTGCCTATCAGGGGGGGGGTAGGACTGAAGCTTTCTTT. The V gene is TRBV30, the J gene TRBJ1-1, with 7 bases that match TRBD1. Germline V gene sequence: CDR1 GTSNPN, CDR2 SVGIG (reference sequence). The J segment lost 5 bases and the V segment lost 7 bases, leaving 10 bases of the junction unmatched. This CDR3 comprises 13 residues.

This chain joins TRBV7-2 and TRBJ1-2; the D is unclear. This CDR3 is 13 amino acids long. Germline CDR1 reads SGHTA; CDR2 reads FQGNSA. V dropped 5 bases and J dropped 6 bases, with 13 bases sitting between them. CDR3 bases: TGTGCCAGCAGCACTTACATAGCTAATGGCTACACCTTC. This sequence encodes CASSTYIANGYTF. The complete variable domain, with remaining parts taken from reference TRBV7-2 and TRBJ1-2, reads GAGVSQSPSNKVTEKGKDVELRCDPISGHTALYWYRQSLGQGLEFLIYFQGNSAPDKSGLPSDRFSAERTGGSVSTLTIQRTQQEDSAVYLCASSTYIANGYTFGSGTRLTVV.

In its sample, this clone was seen once. This chain joins TRBV29-1 and TRBJ2-5; 11 bases match TRBD1. The J segment lost 4 bases and the V segment lost 6 bases, leaving 4 bases of the junction unmatched. The CDR3 extends over 13 amino acids. Germline V gene lookup returns CDR1 SQVTM and CDR2 ANQGSEA. The CDR3 DNA is TGCAGCGTGGGGGGACAGGGGGGAGAGACCCAGTACTTC. Protein sequence: CSVGGQGGETQYF.

This chain connects TRBV28 to TRBJ2-7; TRBD2 matches at 7 bases. This CDR3 is built from 17 residues. The germline gives CDR1 MDHEN, CDR2 SYDVKM. J lost 4 bases, V lost 3 bases, and 15 bases had no gene match. As DNA, the CDR3 is TGTGCCAGCAGTTTCCCTTTGGGAGGGTCGGCCCGATACGAGCAGTACTTC. Protein product: CASSFPLGGSARYEQYF.

The chain couples TRBV4-2 to TRBJ2-3; no firm D call. CDR3 length: 16 residues. V was cut by 1 base and J by 0 bases, with 11 bases left in between. CDR1 is LGHNA and CDR2 is YNFKEQ in the germline V gene. The CDR3 here is CASSQGTGGSTDTQYF. The CDR3 DNA is TGTGCCAGCAGCCAAGGGACCGGTGGGAGCACAGATACGCAGTATTTT.

The gene calls are TRBV18 and TRBJ2-3, with 8 nucleotides matching TRBD1. Germline-derived CDR1 and CDR2 are KGHSH and LQKENI. This CDR3 is built from 15 residues. Trimming removed 3 bases from V and 0 bases from J; junction bases left unmatched: 2. DNA of the CDR3: TGTGCCAGCTCACCGGACAGGGAAAGCACAGATACGCAGTATTTT. Its protein is CASSPDRESTDTQYF. The full variable domain, completed using reference TRBV18 and TRBJ2-3, is NAGVMQNPRHLVRRRGQEARLRCSPMKGHSHVYWYRQLPEEGLKFMVYLQKENIIDESGMPKERFSAEFPKEGPSILRIQQVVRGDSAAYFCASSPDRESTDTQYFGPGTRLTVL.

The chain uses TRBV5-1 and TRBJ2-1, with D possibly matching TRBD1 (5 bases). Germline V gene data show CDR1 as SGHRS and CDR2 as YFSETQ. CDR3 length equals 15 residues. The V end lost 3 bases, the J end lost 2 bases, and 12 bases lay between the germline ends. CDR3: CASSWGGYTYNEQFF. CDR3 in DNA: TGCGCCAGCAGCTGGGGCGGCTATACCTACAATGAGCAGTTCTTC.

J is TRBJ1-5 and V is TRBV7-2; no reliable D call. CDR3 length equals 15 residues. Between the trimmed V and J ends, which lost 1 base and 2 bases, there was a span of 9 bases. Germline values: CDR1 SGHTA, CDR2 FQGNSA. The CDR3: CASSLVPEGNQPQHF. CDR3 nucleotide sequence: TGTGCCAGCAGCTTAGTCCCCGAGGGCAATCAGCCCCAGCATTTT.